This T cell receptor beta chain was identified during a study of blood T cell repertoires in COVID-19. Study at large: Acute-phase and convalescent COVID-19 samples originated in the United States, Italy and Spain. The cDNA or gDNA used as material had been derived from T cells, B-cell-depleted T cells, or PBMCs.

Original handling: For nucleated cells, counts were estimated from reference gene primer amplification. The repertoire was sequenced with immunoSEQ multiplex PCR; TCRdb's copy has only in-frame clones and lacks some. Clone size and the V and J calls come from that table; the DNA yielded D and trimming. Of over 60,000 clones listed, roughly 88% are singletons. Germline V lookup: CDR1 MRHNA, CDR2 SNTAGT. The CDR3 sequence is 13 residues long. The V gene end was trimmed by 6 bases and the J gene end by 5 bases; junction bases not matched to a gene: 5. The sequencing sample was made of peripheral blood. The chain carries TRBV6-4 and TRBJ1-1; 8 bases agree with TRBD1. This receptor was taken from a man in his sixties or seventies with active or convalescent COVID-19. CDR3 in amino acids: CASRTGGGTEAFF. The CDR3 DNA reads TGTGCCAGCAGAACAGGGGGAGGGACTGAAGCTTTCTTT.